This T cell receptor beta chain was found in a study of spatial heterogeneity in lung cancer (dated by TCRdb to the late 2010s). Study-level background: Beta-chain transcripts were consistently detected in greater numbers than alpha-chain transcripts, which likely reflects a higher abundance of beta-chain transcripts. In the raw uncorrected reads, each unique combination of TCR and UMI appeared on average more than ten times. In non-small cell lung cancer, the study made a quantitative comparison of TCR alpha and beta repertoires among multiple tumor regions, matched nontumor lung and blood. Nonsynonymous mutation counts, determined by whole-exome sequencing of tumor tissue, were related to TCR repertoire features. At surgery, hundreds of tumor regions, almost 65 matched nontumor lung samples and 50 to 60 PBMC samples were TCR-sequenced for both alpha and beta chains. On the study overall, not on this receptor specifically: Additional single-cell paired TCR alpha and beta sequencing was considered necessary to confirm, at a functional level, the hypothesis that regional TCRs recognize regional mutations.

This clonotype was detected many times. The target of this receptor is not known. No quality values exist for individual bases; no much larger clone is one base distant. The time point label here, explained by the study, means: sample taken at primary tumor resection. Samples were obtained from 72 patients with early-stage, untreated non-small cell lung cancer from the lung TRACERx cohort. TCR sequencing used whole RNA extracted from tumor and nontumor lung tissue, or from cryopreserved PBMC samples, without cell sorting. Only patients for whom sufficient RNA was available from at least two tumor regions were selected for TCR sequencing. Before selection, tumor and adjacent nontumor lung specimens were reviewed by a lung pathologist. The library was obtained by 5' RACE. Sequenced on a NextSeq 500. The TCR library protocol attached a unique molecular identifier to each TCR cDNA molecule to allow correction of PCR and sequencing errors. The original methods were these. TCR identification, UMI-based error correction and CDR3 extraction were all carried out with Decombinator tools. TCRs above a frequency of 2 per 1,000, corresponding to the top 1% of the tumor frequency distribution, were defined as expanded. Renyi diversity was calculated using the R vegan package after each repertoire was subsampled 100 times to 5,000 TCRs. CDR3 similarity networks were constructed using string-kernel similarity of amino acid triplets, with links drawn between CDR3s whose pairwise similarity was above 0.82. The public reads were reprocessed in TCRdb via fastp at Q25 and MiXCR, keeping in-frame beta chains. Rows with one shared CDR3 protein collapse into an entry with the most common genes and DNA. The V and J calls were not made by the authors but by TCRdb's processing. The sample table contains a few thousand distinct CDR3 sequences; only one count was recorded for about 4% of them. Together, the top ten hold around 13% of the sample.

The source is a male donor with early-stage non-small cell lung cancer. The specimen was normal lung tissue next to the tumor, collected at surgery.

The DNA reads as follows: TGTGCCAGCACCCCAGGGGGGGGTGTTCAGCCCCAGCATTTT. The resulting protein is CASTPGGGVQPQHF. The receptor chain draws on TRBV12-3 or TRBV12-4 and TRBJ1-5, with 7 bases aligning to TRBD1. The CDR3 covers 14 residues, taking in both the cysteine and the phenylalanine. Here the CDR3 DNA is all that survives: 42 bases in frame from base 1. For this chain, trimming is 7 bases at the V end and 6 bases at the J end, and the number of junction bases without a gene match is 9.